The 9 T cell receptor beta chains presented below share a single source sample, sequenced in a study of CXCR3-negative and CXCR3-positive naive CD8 T cells. General study points: Against CXCR3-negative naive cells, CXCR3-positive naive cells showed more hydrophobic TRB CDR3s.

Antigen specificity for these receptors is unknown. All TRB cDNA libraries came from 5' RACE performed with UMI labels. TCRdb reanalyzed the 5' RACE reads, giving one entry per CDR3 protein sequence and no DNA. With under 110,000 distinct CDR3 sequences in the sample, the ten largest clones hold 0.38%. The specimen sequenced was naive CXCR3+ CD8+ T cells from blood. Subset of the sample: CD45RO-CCR7+CD27+CD95- naive CD8+ T cells expressing CXCR3 (TNR3+). The receptors were sampled from a human donor in good health. Some clones in this sample may be carry-over from other donors' samples.

This chain uses TRBV29-1 with TRBJ2-5; checking the TCRdb D call of TRBD1 is not possible without DNA. Germline CDR1 reads SQVTM; CDR2 reads ANQGSEA. This CDR3 is 16 amino acids long. CDR3 loop: CSVEQPGQGDKETQYF.

The chain employs TRBV6-2 or TRBV6-3 and TRBJ2-3; no DNA is available, so the TRBD1 call from TCRdb remains unchecked. Germline V gene data show CDR1 as MNHEY and CDR2 as SVGEGT. CDR3 length: 15 amino acids. CDR3 sequence reads: CASVLRGQVTDTQYF.

V is TRBV7-3 and J is TRBJ2-3; the TRBD1 assignment by TCRdb is unverifiable without DNA. This CDR3 contains 14 residues. Germline V CDR1 and CDR2: SGHTA, FQGTGA. The CDR3 reads CASSSYGTTDTQYF.

The chain links TRBV13 to TRBJ2-2. This CDR3 has 17 residues. The germline V gene has CDR1 PRHDT and CDR2 FYEKMQ (reference sequence). CDR3: CASSLITGSGNTGELFF.

The rearrangement uses TRBV14 and TRBJ2-3; TCRdb calls TRBD2, which cannot be checked without DNA. Germline V lookup: CDR1 SGHDN, CDR2 FVKESK. The CDR3 runs to 16 residues. CDR3 region: CASSSPGVAGSDTQYF.

The J gene is TRBJ2-5, the V gene TRBV7-9; with no DNA, the TCRdb D assignment of TRBD2 cannot be verified. The V gene's germline CDR1 is SEHNR and CDR2 FQNEAQ (reference sequence). The CDR3 loop spans 18 amino acids. CDR3 sequence: CASSLVGGAPPGQETQYF.

The chain carries TRBV19 and TRBJ2-1; TCRdb returns TRBD1, unconfirmable since there is no DNA. The CDR3 consists of 15 residues. Germline CDR1 is LNHDA and CDR2 is SQIVND (reference sequence). The CDR3 reads CASKGGQGAYNEQFF.

The V and J genes are TRBV28 and TRBJ2-3; TCRdb reports TRBD2, a call that lacks DNA to check it against. The CDR3 contains 16 residues. Per germline, CDR1 MDHEN and CDR2 SYDVKM. CDR3 amino acids: CASSILAGGPTDTQYF.

The chain combines TRBV6-6 with TRBJ2-7; lacking DNA, the TRBD2 call made by TCRdb goes unchecked. Looked up from germline, CDR1 is MNHNY and CDR2 is SVGAGI (reference sequence). The CDR3 consists of 14 residues. This CDR3 is CASSPSGSSNEQYF.